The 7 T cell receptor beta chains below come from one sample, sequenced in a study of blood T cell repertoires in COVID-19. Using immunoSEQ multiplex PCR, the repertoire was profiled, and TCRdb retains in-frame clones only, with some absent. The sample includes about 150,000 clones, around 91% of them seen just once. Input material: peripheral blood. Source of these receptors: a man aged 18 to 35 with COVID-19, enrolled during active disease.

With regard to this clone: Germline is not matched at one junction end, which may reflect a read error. CDR3 loop: CASSGGANEKLLF. The CDR3 region has the DNA TGTGCCAGCTCGGGGGGGGCTAATGAAAAACTGCTTTTT. The rearrangement links TRBV28 to TRBJ1-4; possibly TRBD1 for D (6 bases). Germline assignment: CDR1 MDHEN and CDR2 SYDVKM. The CDR3 length is 13 residues.

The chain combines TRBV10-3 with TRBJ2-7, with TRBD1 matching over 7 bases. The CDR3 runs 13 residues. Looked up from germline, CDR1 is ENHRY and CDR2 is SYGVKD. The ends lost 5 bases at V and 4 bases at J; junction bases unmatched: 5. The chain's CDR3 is CAISLTGLYEQYF. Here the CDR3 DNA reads TGTGCCATCAGTTTGACAGGGTTATACGAGCAGTACTTC.

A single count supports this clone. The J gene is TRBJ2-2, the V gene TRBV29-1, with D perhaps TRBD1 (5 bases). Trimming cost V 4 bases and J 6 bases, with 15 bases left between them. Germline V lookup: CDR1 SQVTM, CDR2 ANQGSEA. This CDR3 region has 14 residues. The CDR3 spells CSVAWGRVAGELFF. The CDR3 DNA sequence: TGCAGCGTTGCCTGGGGCCGGGTGGCCGGGGAGCTGTTTTTT.

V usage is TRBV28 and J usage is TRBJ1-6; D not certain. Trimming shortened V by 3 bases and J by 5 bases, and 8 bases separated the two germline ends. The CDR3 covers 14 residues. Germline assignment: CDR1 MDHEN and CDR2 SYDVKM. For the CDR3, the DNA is TGTGCCAGCAGTTTTGGGCAGGATAATTCACCCCTCCACTTT. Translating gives CASSFGQDNSPLHF.

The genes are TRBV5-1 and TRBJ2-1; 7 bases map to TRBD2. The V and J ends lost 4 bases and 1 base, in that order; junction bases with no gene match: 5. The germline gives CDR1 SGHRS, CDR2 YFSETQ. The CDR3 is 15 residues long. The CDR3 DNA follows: TGCGCCAGCAGCGGCCTTAGCGGGTCCTACAATGAGCAGTTCTTC. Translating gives CASSGLSGSYNEQFF.

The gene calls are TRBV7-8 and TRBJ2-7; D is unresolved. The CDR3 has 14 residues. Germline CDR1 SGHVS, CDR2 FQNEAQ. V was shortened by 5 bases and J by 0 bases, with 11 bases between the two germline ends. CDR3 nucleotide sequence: TGTGCCAGCAGCCCTGACTGGAGCTCCTACGAGCAGTACTTC. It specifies CASSPDWSSYEQYF.

The CDR3 sequence: CSASDFSGRASEQFF. The CDR3 DNA sequence: TGCAGTGCTAGTGATTTCAGCGGGAGGGCTTCGGAGCAGTTCTTC. The chain couples TRBV20-1 to TRBJ2-1; TRBD2 matches 10 bases. V lost 3 bases and J lost 10; bases outside the gene matches: 12. The CDR3 has 15 amino acids. CDR1 is DFQATT and CDR2 is SNEGSKA in the germline V gene (reference sequence).